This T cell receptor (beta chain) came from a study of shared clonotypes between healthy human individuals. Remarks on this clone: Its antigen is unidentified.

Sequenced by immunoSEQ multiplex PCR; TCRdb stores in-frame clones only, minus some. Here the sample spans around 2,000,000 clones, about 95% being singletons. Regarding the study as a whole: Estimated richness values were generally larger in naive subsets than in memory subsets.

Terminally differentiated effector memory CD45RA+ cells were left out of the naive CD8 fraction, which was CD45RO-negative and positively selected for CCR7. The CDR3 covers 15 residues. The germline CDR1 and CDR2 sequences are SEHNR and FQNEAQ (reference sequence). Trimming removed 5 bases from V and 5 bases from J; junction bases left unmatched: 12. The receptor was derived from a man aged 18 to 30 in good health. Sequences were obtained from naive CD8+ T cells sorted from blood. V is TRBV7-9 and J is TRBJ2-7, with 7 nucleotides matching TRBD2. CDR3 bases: TGTGCCAGCAGCCGAGATGGACACAGCGGGGACGAGCAGTACTTC. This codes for CASSRDGHSGDEQYF.